Listed below are T cell receptor beta chains from one sample, sequenced in a study of T cell repertoires in cytomegalovirus infection. TCRdb re-called the reads through MiXCR, storing one row per CDR3 protein. The sample records approximately 500,000 distinct CDR3 sequences, 11% being singletons. Sequencing input: PBMCs. The receptors here all came from a human donor in good health (CMV status not recorded). Some clones in this sample may be carry-over from other donors' samples. Each CDR3 is given with its conserved first and last residue. A D gene is named only where the DNA matches it firmly. For some rows the clone size is stated as once, few or many, or as a class when expanded; others skip it.

d_call,v_call,j_call,clone_size,cdr3_nt,cdr3_aa
NA,TRBV11-2,TRBJ1-6,many,TGTGCCAGCAGCTTAGGGAAGGGCAGCTCCTATAATTCACCCCTCCACTTT,CASSLGKGSSYNSPLHF
NA,TRBV20-1,TRBJ2-3,NA,TGCAGTAAAAGGACAGACACAGATACGCAGTATTTT,CSKRTDTDTQYF
NA,TRBV19,TRBJ2-4,few,TGTGCCAGCGAGGGTGACGCCAAAAACATTCAGTACTTC,CASEGDAKNIQYF
TRBD1,TRBV18,TRBJ1-1,few,TGTGCCAGCTCACCCCGGACAGGGGACACGAACACTGAAGCTTTCTTT,CASSPRTGDTNTEAFF
NA,TRBV5-1,TRBJ1-2,NA,TGCGCCAGCAGCTTGCGAGCAGTAACAATGGAGGGCTACACCTTC,CASSLRAVTMEGYTF
NA,TRBV6-2/TRBV6-3,TRBJ2-1,NA,TGTGCCAGCAGTTATGGCAATAGCCCGTACAATGAGCAGTTCTTC,CASSYGNSPYNEQFF
TRBD1,TRBV5-8,TRBJ1-2,few,TGTGCCAGCAGCTTGGGGACTGACAGGGCGCAAGGCTACACCTTC,CASSLGTDRAQGYTF
TRBD1,TRBV6-4,TRBJ1-2,many,TGTGCCAGCAGTACCTCTGGGACAGTCCCACAAGGCTACACCTTC,CASSTSGTVPQGYTF
TRBD1,TRBV10-3,TRBJ1-6,NA,TGTGCCATCAGTGAGAGCGATAGGGGGCTCAATTCACCCCTCCACTTT,CAISESDRGLNSPLHF
NA,TRBV18,TRBJ2-1,NA,TGTGCCAGCTCACCACCCGGGAAGCAGTTCTTC,CASSPPGKQFF
NA,TRBV7-8,TRBJ2-2,many,TGTGCCAGCAGCTTAGTATGGCGTAAGAACACCGGGGAGCTGTTTTTT,CASSLVWRKNTGELFF
NA,TRBV7-8,TRBJ2-1,many,TGTGCCAGCAGCCGTGGTTTCAGTGTTCCTTACAATGAGCAGTTCTTC,CASSRGFSVPYNEQFF
NA,TRBV12-3/TRBV12-4,TRBJ2-4,many,TGTGCCAGCAGTGACCCTCTAGCCAAAAACATTCAGTACTTC,CASSDPLAKNIQYF
NA,TRBV28,TRBJ1-2,NA,TGTGCCAGCAGTTTAACTTTGGGCGAGGGCGGTGGCTACACCTTC,CASSLTLGEGGGYTF
TRBD2,TRBV7-3,TRBJ2-3,many,TGTGCCAGCAGCCACCTCAGGCGGGGGGATCCTCCATCGCAGTATTTT,CASSHLRRGDPPSQYF
NA,TRBV20-1,TRBJ2-3,many,TGCAGTGCTAGACCTCCTTCTGGACATAGCACAGATACGCAGTATTTT,CSARPPSGHSTDTQYF
TRBD1,TRBV20-1,TRBJ1-1,NA,TGCAGTGTTCAAAAGAGGGGGACAGGGGTTGTCACTGAAGCTTTCTTT,CSVQKRGTGVVTEAFF
NA,TRBV3-1,TRBJ2-3,NA,TGTGCCAGCAGCCAAGATACGCAGTATTTT,CASSQDTQYF
TRBD1,TRBV11-3,TRBJ2-1,many,TGTGCCAGCAGCTTCTGGACAGGGGATATCAATGAGCAGTTCTTC,CASSFWTGDINEQFF
NA,TRBV11-1,TRBJ1-6,many,TGTGCCAGCAGCCCGGGACTTCCCGGGGGATCACCCCTCCACTTT,CASSPGLPGGSPLHF
TRBD2,TRBV11-2,TRBJ2-1,few,TGTGCCAGCAGCTTTTGGACTAGCCTTCAGAACAATGAGCAGTTCTTC,CASSFWTSLQNNEQFF
NA,TRBV7-9,TRBJ1-4,many,TGTGCCAGCAGCCGAATCCGCGGCGGAGCTAATGAAAAACTGTTTTTT,CASSRIRGGANEKLFF
TRBD1,TRBV19,TRBJ2-6,NA,TGTGCCAGTAGTACCGGGACAGGGGCTGATGGGGCCAACGTCCTGACTTTC,CASSTGTGADGANVLTF
NA,TRBV9,TRBJ1-5,few,TGTGCCAGCAGCTTCAGGGAAGGTCAGCCCCAGCATTTT,CASSFREGQPQHF
TRBD1,TRBV6-6,TRBJ1-1,many,TGTGCCAGCACTTTCCGGGGGGGGACAGGTCTGAACACTGAAGCTTTCTTT,CASTFRGGTGLNTEAFF
NA,TRBV19,TRBJ1-4,NA,TGTGCCAGTAGTCCATCGGGGGTACCTGAAAAACTGTTTTTT,CASSPSGVPEKLFF
TRBD1,TRBV23-1,TRBJ2-7,few,TGCGCCAGCAGTCAATCAGACAGGGGGGTTTACGAGCAGTACTTC,CASSQSDRGVYEQYF
TRBD1,TRBV27,TRBJ2-7,many,TGTGCCAGCAGGAGGGGGCCCTCCTACGAGCAGTACTTC,CASRRGPSYEQYF
NA,TRBV19,TRBJ2-1,many,TGTGCCAGTAGTATAGATCTTGCAGGGACCCCCTACAATGAGCAGTTCTTC,CASSIDLAGTPYNEQFF
TRBD2,TRBV7-8,TRBJ2-2,many,TGTGCCAGCAGCTCGAGCGGGAGTGGATTGGCCGGGGAGCTGTTTTTT,CASSSSGSGLAGELFF
TRBD1,TRBV20-1,TRBJ1-2,many,TGCAGTGCTAGAGACTTTGGGACAGGGGCCAGCGAGGGCTACACCTTC,CSARDFGTGASEGYTF
TRBD2,TRBV7-3,TRBJ2-3,many,TGTGCCAGCAGCCAAACGGCGGGGGAGACAGATACGCAGTATTTT,CASSQTAGETDTQYF
NA,TRBV2,TRBJ1-2,many,TGTGCCAGCAGTACCTCACCAGACCCTAACTATGGCTACACCTTC,CASSTSPDPNYGYTF
NA,TRBV6-1,TRBJ2-1,many,TGTGCCAGCGCGTTCGAAACGGGGGGCGGAGATGAGCAGTTCTTC,CASAFETGGGDEQFF
NA,TRBV20-1,TRBJ2-3,NA,TGCAGTGCTAGAGTCCCGACCCGGGAAGCAGATACGCAGTATTTT,CSARVPTREADTQYF